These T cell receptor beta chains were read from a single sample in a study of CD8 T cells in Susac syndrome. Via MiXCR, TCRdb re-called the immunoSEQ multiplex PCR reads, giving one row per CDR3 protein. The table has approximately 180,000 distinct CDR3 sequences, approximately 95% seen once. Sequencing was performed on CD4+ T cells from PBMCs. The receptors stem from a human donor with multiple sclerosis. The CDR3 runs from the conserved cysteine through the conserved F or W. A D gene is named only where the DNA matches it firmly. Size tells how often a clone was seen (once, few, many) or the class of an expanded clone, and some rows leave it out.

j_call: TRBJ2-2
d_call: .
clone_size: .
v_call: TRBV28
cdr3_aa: CASRPGSGELFF
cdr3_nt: TGTGCCAGCAGGCCAGGATCCGGGGAGCTGTTTTTT

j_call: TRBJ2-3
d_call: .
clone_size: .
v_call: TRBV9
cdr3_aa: CASSTRWGTDTQYF
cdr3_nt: TGTGCCAGCAGCACTCGCTGGGGCACAGATACGCAGTATTTT

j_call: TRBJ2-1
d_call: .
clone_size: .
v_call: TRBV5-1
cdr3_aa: CASTVLAPRGNEQFF
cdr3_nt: TGCGCCAGCACGGTTCTAGCGCCAAGGGGGAATGAGCAGTTCTTC

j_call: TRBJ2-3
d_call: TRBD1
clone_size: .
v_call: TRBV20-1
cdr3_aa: CSAISDRADTQYF
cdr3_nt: TGCAGTGCTATTTCTGACAGGGCAGATACGCAGTATTTT

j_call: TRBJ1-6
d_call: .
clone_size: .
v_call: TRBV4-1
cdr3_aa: CASSQEDRLGNSPLHF
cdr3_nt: TGCGCCAGCAGCCAAGAGGACCGCCTAGGAAATTCACCCCTCCACTTT

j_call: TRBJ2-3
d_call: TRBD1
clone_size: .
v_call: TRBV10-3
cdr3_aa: CAINSGQGGATDTQYF
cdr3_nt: TGTGCCATCAACTCGGGACAGGGTGGGGCCACAGATACGCAGTATTTT

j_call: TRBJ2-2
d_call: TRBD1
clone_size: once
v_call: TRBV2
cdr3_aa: CASSVTGTTNTGELFF
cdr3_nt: TGTGCCAGCAGTGTGACAGGGACCACGAACACCGGGGAGCTGTTTTTT

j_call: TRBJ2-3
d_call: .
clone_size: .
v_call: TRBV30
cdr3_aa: CAWSVLVDTDTQYF
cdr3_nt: TGTGCCTGGAGTGTACTAGTAGACACAGATACGCAGTATTTT

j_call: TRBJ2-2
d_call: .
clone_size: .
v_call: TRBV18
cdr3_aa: CASSPGQLSTGELFF
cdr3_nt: TGTGCCAGCTCGCCAGGACAGCTTAGCACCGGGGAGCTGTTTTTT

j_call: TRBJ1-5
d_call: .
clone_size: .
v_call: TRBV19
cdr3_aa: CASSIGWDPNQPQHF
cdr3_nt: TGTGCCAGTAGTATAGGGTGGGACCCAAATCAGCCCCAGCATTTT

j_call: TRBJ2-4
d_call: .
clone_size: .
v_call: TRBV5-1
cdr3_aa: CASSLNTLAKNIQYF
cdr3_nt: TGCGCCAGCAGCTTGAATACGCTAGCCAAAAACATTCAGTACTTC

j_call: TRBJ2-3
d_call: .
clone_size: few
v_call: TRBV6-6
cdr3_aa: CASSYSWKDTQYF
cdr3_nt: TGTGCCAGCAGTTACTCATGGAAAGATACGCAGTATTTT

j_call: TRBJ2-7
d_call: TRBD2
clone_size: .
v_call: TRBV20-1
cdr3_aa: CSARPSGRTYEQYF
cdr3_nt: TGCAGTGCTAGGCCTAGCGGGCGCACCTACGAGCAGTACTTC

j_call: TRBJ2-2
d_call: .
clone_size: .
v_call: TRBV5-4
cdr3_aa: CASSLVGAAGELFF
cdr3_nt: TGTGCCAGCAGCTTGGTAGGGGCGGCCGGGGAGCTGTTTTTT

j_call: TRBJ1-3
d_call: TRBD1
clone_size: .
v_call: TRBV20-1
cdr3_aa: CSASTGVGNTIYF
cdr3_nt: TGCAGTGCCTCTACAGGGGTTGGAAACACCATATATTTT

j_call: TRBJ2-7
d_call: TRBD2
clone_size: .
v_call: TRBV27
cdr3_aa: CASIRTWGGYEQYF
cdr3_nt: TGTGCCAGCATTAGAACCTGGGGGGGCTACGAGCAGTACTTC

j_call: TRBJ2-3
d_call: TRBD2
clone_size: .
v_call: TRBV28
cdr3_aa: CASSQARDYSFTDTQYF
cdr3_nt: TGTGCCAGCAGCCAAGCCCGGGACTACTCCTTCACAGATACGCAGTATTTT

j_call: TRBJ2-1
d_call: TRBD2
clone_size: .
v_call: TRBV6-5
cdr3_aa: CASSYSTSGTYNEQFF
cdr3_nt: TGTGCCAGCAGTTACTCAACTAGCGGGACCTACAATGAGCAGTTCTTC

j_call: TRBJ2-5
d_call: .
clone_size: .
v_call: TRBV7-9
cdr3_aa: CASSVAYRTQYF
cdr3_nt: TGTGCCAGCAGCGTTGCTTATCGGACCCAGTACTTC

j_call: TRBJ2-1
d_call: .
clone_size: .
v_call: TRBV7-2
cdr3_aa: CASSPKGGGAGAYNEQFF
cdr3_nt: TGTGCCAGCAGCCCTAAAGGGGGCGGGGCGGGAGCCTACAATGAGCAGTTCTTC

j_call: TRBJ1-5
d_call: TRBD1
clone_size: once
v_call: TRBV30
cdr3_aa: CALQTGTSNQPQHF
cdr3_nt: TGTGCCCTCCAGACAGGGACCAGCAATCAGCCCCAGCATTTT

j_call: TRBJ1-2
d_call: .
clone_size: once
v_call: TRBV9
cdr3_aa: CASSVEGTIGYGYTF
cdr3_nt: TGTGCCAGCAGCGTAGAAGGGACGATTGGTTATGGCTACACCTTC

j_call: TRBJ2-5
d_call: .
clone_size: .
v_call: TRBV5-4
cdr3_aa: CASSSGNKKQETQYF
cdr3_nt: TGTGCCAGCAGCTCAGGGAATAAGAAACAAGAGACCCAGTACTTC

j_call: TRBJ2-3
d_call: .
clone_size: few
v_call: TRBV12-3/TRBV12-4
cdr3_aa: CASSSTGTDTQYF
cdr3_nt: TGTGCCAGCAGTTCGACTGGCACAGATACGCAGTATTTT

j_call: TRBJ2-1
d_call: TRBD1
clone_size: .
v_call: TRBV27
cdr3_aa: CASSLSPGGVKAHEQFF
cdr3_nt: TGTGCCAGCAGTTTATCCCCAGGGGGCGTCAAGGCACATGAGCAGTTCTTC